This T cell receptor beta chain was observed in a study of tumor-infiltrating lymphocytes in primary liver carcinoma. The wider study: Tumors, staged T1-T3 N0M0, spanned about 4.2 to 11 cm. Per sample, productive TCRbeta reads numbered roughly 3.65 to 7.5 million, similar across tissue types. Study-wide points: The difference in top-250-clone fraction between tumors and blood was significant, favoring tumors (p = 0.039).

A note on this clonotype: Its target is unknown. Relative to the germline gene, one junction end is altered; a read error may explain this.

Germline V gene data show CDR1 as SGHVS and CDR2 as FQNEAQ. The CDR3 is made up of 16 amino acids. Unsorted bulk tissue (roughly 19-30 mg) underwent RNA and DNA co-extraction. Histology found more than 80% viable tumor cells per sample. TCR beta cDNA came from roughly 450 ng total RNA, primed with a constant-region primer. Library construction for TCR beta comprised three nested multiplex PCR rounds performed with slightly modified ARM-PCR. Rounds one and two of PCR, each of 10 to 11 cycles, were primed with TRBV1-TRBV30 forward primers and a C-beta reverse primer. Each CDR3 protein gets one entry after TCRdb re-called the multiplex PCR reads with MiXCR. Among 20,000 to 25,000 distinct CDR3 sequences listed, roughly 70% were seen once.

The sample consisted of liver tumor tissue from sampling region 1. Documented subset: tumor region T1, superior pole. The rearrangement links TRBV7-8 to TRBJ2-2, with a possible D match to TRBD2 (5 bases). This clonotype originated in a man in his forties with primary liver carcinoma and hepatitis B virus infection. CDR3 DNA sequence: TGTGCCAGCAGCTTTGTGGGAGTCTTGAACACCGGGGAGCTGTTTTTC. Encoded protein: CASSFVGVLNTGELFF.